This T cell receptor beta chain was captured by sequencing in a study of beta chain features in type 1 diabetes. Overall study: When patients were set against healthy donors, age, gender and cell yields were similar. Broader study findings: Insertion counts at VDJ junctions were lower in type 1 diabetes patients, who also showed more deletions there. Cells with high TCR expression could be over-represented when cDNA is sequenced.

Concerning this clone itself: Its antigen is unidentified.

The V end lost 0 bases, the J end lost 5 bases, and 14 bases lay between the germline ends. Germline CDR1 and CDR2: SGDLS and YYNGEE. The CDR3 totals 15 residues. As every portion of the isolated RNA was reverse transcribed, the sequencing read expressed TCRB transcripts. The method was immunoSEQ multiplex PCR; TCRdb's version includes in-frame clones alone and lacks a portion of them. The table includes over 120,000 clones, about 9.4% detected once. The chain joins TRBV9 to TRBJ1-2; no firm D call. This sequence was found in a man aged 18-30 years in good health. The sample taken for sequencing was naive CD4+ T cells from blood. The CDR3 nucleotides read TGTGCCAGCAGCGTAGCCCGAGCTCCTCTTTATGGCTACACCTTC. The encoded protein is CASSVARAPLYGYTF.